Below, one T cell receptor (beta chain) is given with its context. The antigen is undetermined. Primers included in the PCR were 60 Vbeta and 13 Jbeta primers. Profiled with immunoSEQ multiplex PCR; TCRdb holds only in-frame clones, not every one. The data show 150,000 to 250,000 clones, with about 82% seen just once and under 3% held by the top ten. Germline V gene lookup returns CDR1 SGHDN and CDR2 FVKESK. Losses at the gene ends were 8 bases for V and 3 bases for J; bases not matched to a gene: 17. This CDR3 is built from 17 residues. This entry is derived from a study of cytomegalovirus exposure and HLA in healthy donors. Study-wide results and caveats: Sequencing depth roughly uniform across donors was assumed in presence/absence analyses. The listing of 150 to 200 TCR beta chains classed them as cytomegalovirus-associated. Certain sequence variants were highly shared and formed a cluster, and this cluster was likely a sequencing artifact. In a later analysis, at a false discovery rate of 0.05, about 17,000 TCR beta sequences matched HLA alleles.

This sequence was found in a woman in her forties or fifties in good health and CMV-seronegative. The chain has TRBV14 and TRBJ2-3, with 7 bases aligning to TRBD2. Sequenced material: PBMCs. CDR3 in DNA: TGTGCCAGCGACCCGGCGGGAGTTTTAAGTTGGACAGATACGCAGTATTTT. Its translation: CASDPAGVLSWTDTQYF.